These 24 T cell receptor beta chains were all obtained from the same sample, sequenced in a study of TIL therapy for anti-PD-1-resistant metastatic lung cancer. Sequencing used immunoSEQ v3. Data came from immunoSEQ multiplex PCR; TCRdb stores just in-frame clones and leaves some out. This table has about 48,000 clones, over 65% appearing once. Time point meaning: pre-treatment sample, taken before nivolumab and TIL therapy. The tumor samples were excised metastases, mostly pleural nodules or supraclavicular lymph nodes. Source: tumor tissue, taken at baseline. The receptors were sampled from a person aged 25 to 85 with non-small cell lung cancer.

This clone was counted at least ten times. This rearrangement joins TRBV6-1 to TRBJ2-5; the D is unclear. The germline V gene encodes CDR1 MNHNS and CDR2 SASEGT. The CDR3 has 11 amino acids. V shed 5 bases and J shed 6 bases, with 7 bases lying between them. This CDR3 reads CASSYSKTQYF. CDR3 coding DNA: TGTGCCAGCAGTTACAGTAAGACCCAGTACTTC.

This clone has a single count. This chain joins TRBV6-5 and TRBJ2-1; possibly TRBD2 for D (6 bases). Between the trimmed V and J ends, which lost 6 bases and 2 bases, there was a span of 11 bases. Per the germline V gene, CDR1 is MNHEY and CDR2 is SVGAGI. The CDR3 consists of 14 residues. The DNA of the CDR3 is TGTGCCAGCAGCCTAGCGTCAACCTACAATGAGCAGTTCTTC. Protein sequence: CASSLASTYNEQFF.

This clone was counted only a few times. The CDR3, as DNA: TGCGCCAGCAGCCCCTACGTGGATCAGCCCCAGCATTTT. Amino acids: CASSPYVDQPQHF. V gene TRBV5-1 combines with J gene TRBJ1-5; unclear D gene. Germline CDR1 SGHRS, CDR2 YFSETQ. The CDR3 has 13 amino acids. V lost 4 bases, J lost 5 bases, and 10 bases lay in between.

This clone was counted only a few times. The chain is built from TRBV15 and TRBJ2-1; D not certain. Trimming removed 1 base from V and 0 bases from J, with 10 bases in between. Germline lookup yields CDR1 LNHNV and CDR2 YYDKDF (reference sequence). This CDR3 comprises 16 residues. The chain's CDR3 is CATSRVHFSSYNEQFF. The CDR3 DNA sequence: TGTGCCACCAGCAGAGTGCACTTCTCCTCCTACAATGAGCAGTTCTTC.

The chain uses TRBV6-1 and TRBJ1-2; a possible D gene is TRBD1 (6 bases). V was pared by 5 bases and J by 5 bases, with 15 bases between. Germline values: CDR1 MNHNS, CDR2 SASEGT. CDR3 length equals 14 residues. This CDR3 reads CASSQQGRGYGYTF. CDR3 nucleotide sequence: TGTGCCAGCAGTCAACAGGGACGAGGGTATGGCTACACCTTC.

The rearrangement uses TRBV5-1 and TRBJ2-1; D is possibly TRBD1 or TRBD2 (6 bases each). V dropped 0 bases and J dropped 5 bases, with 12 bases sitting between them. The CDR3 has 15 amino acids. Germline V gene lookup returns CDR1 SGHRS and CDR2 YFSETQ. CDR3 protein: CASSLGGGPHNEQFF. The CDR3 nucleotides read TGCGCCAGCAGCTTGGGTGGGGGGCCCCACAATGAGCAGTTCTTC.

This clone was found a few times. The gene calls are TRBV28 and TRBJ1-1; D unresolved. This CDR3 contains 13 residues. The ends were cut back, 4 bases at V and 4 bases at J, with 10 bases in the middle. Germline CDR1 is MDHEN and CDR2 is SYDVKM. CDR3 coding DNA: TGTGCCAGCAGTTCAAACGTGGGCACTGAAGCTTTCTTT. As protein: CASSSNVGTEAFF.

The chain links TRBV30 to TRBJ2-5; 9 nucleotides align to TRBD1. The CDR3 consists of 13 residues. In germline, CDR1 is GTSNPN, CDR2 SVGIG (reference sequence). The V and J ends lost 5 bases and 5 bases, in that order; junction bases with no gene match: 6. The CDR3 sequence is CAWGQGMYETQYF. The CDR3 DNA reads as TGTGCCTGGGGACAGGGGATGTACGAGACCCAGTACTTC.

The chain employs TRBV10-2 and TRBJ2-3; D is uncertain. Between the trimmed V and J ends, which lost 3 bases and 2 bases, there was a span of 3 bases. The CDR3 is made up of 12 amino acids. Germline assignment: CDR1 WSHSY and CDR2 SAAADI. CDR3 sequence: CASSDITDTQYF. Written as DNA, the CDR3 is TGCGCCAGCAGTGACATCACAGATACGCAGTATTTT.

The chain recombines TRBV10-3 with TRBJ2-2; tentative D call: TRBD1 (8 bases). The V gene's germline CDR1 is ENHRY and CDR2 SYGVKD. CDR3 length equals 16 residues. V dropped 3 bases and J dropped 3 bases, with 14 bases sitting between them. DNA of the CDR3: TGTGCCATCAGTGAAGCGGGGACAGGAGACACCGGGGAGCTGTTTTTT. Translated: CAISEAGTGDTGELFF.

The chain links TRBV5-1 to TRBJ2-2; 11 bases line up with TRBD2. The junction had 5 bases not matched to a gene; V was cut back by 4 bases and J by 0 bases. CDR3 size: 17 residues. Germline loops: CDR1 SGHRS, CDR2 YFSETQ. In DNA form, the CDR3 reads TGCGCCAGCAGCCACACTAGCGGGGGCGCGAACACCGGGGAGCTGTTTTTT. This codes for CASSHTSGGANTGELFF.

The CDR3 sequence: CASSEWEGTYEQYF. The CDR3 DNA reads as TGTGCCAGCAGTGAATGGGAGGGTACCTACGAGCAGTACTTC. The chain has TRBV6-1 and TRBJ2-7, with 7 bases lining up with TRBD2. V was pared by 2 bases and J by 2 bases, with 3 bases of the junction left unmatched. The CDR3 has 14 amino acids. Looked up from germline, CDR1 is MNHNS and CDR2 is SASEGT.

The chain combines TRBV19 with TRBJ1-2, with D maybe TRBD1 (5 bases). Germline V gene data show CDR1 as LNHDA and CDR2 as SQIVND (reference sequence). CDR3 size: 13 residues. V lost 10 bases to trimming and J lost 1 base, with 13 bases between them. The CDR3 protein is CATSRGDNYGYTF. The CDR3 DNA sequence: TGTGCCACCTCACGAGGGGATAACTATGGCTACACCTTC.

The rearrangement links TRBV4-1 to TRBJ2-7, with TRBD1 matching over 9 bases. V was pared by 5 bases and J by 5 bases, with 10 bases of the junction left unmatched. This CDR3 region has 15 residues. Germline values: CDR1 MGHRA, CDR2 YSYEKL. The CDR3 nucleotides are TGCGCCAGCAGCGTGACCGGGACAGGGCTCGACGAGCAGTACTTC. Translated: CASSVTGTGLDEQYF.

The CDR3: CSFLGGNDYGYTF. CDR3 coding DNA: TGCAGCTTTTTAGGGGGCAACGACTATGGCTACACCTTC. The rearrangement links TRBV29-1 to TRBJ1-2, with 7 positions matching TRBD1. CDR1 and CDR2 (germline): SQVTM, ANQGSEA. The V gene end was trimmed by 8 bases and the J gene end by 3 bases; junction bases not matched to a gene: 9. The CDR3 sequence is 13 residues long.

The V gene is TRBV28, the J gene TRBJ1-5; D remains ambiguous. Trimming removed 2 bases at V and 0 bases at J, with 14 bases between. Germline values: CDR1 MDHEN, CDR2 SYDVKM. CDR3 length: 17 residues. The CDR3 DNA sequence: TGTGCCAGCAGTTTAATAGCGGGCAGGCCTAGCAATCAGCCCCAGCATTTT. Amino acid sequence: CASSLIAGRPSNQPQHF.

The rearrangement uses TRBV29-1 and TRBJ2-3, with TRBD1 matching 9 bases. The ends lost 7 bases at V and 6 bases at J; junction bases unmatched: 8. The CDR3 contains 13 residues. CDR1 is SQVTM and CDR2 is ANQGSEA in the germline V gene. In DNA, the CDR3 is TGCAGCGGCCGGACAGGGGCAGGGGATACGCAGTATTTT. This translates into CSGRTGAGDTQYF.

The chain is built from TRBV28 and TRBJ2-3, with D unclear. This CDR3 spans 15 amino acids. Germline-derived CDR1 and CDR2 are MDHEN and SYDVKM. Trimming left V 7 bases short and J 1 base short, with 15 bases between. CDR3 region: CASIQGGERTDTQYF. DNA for the CDR3: TGTGCCAGCATTCAAGGCGGCGAACGCACAGATACGCAGTATTTT.

Remarks on this clone: The junction differs from germline at one of its ends, possibly a read error. This chain joins TRBV10-2 and TRBJ1-5; 7 bases fit TRBD1. The CDR3 has 13 residues. The germline V gene has CDR1 WSHSY and CDR2 SAAADI. In DNA, the CDR3 is TGTGCCAGCAGTTTTACAGGGGAACAGCCCCAGCATTTT. Translation: CASSFTGEQPQHF.

The rearrangement links TRBV11-2 to TRBJ1-3; D call uncertain. Per the germline V gene, CDR1 is SGHAT and CDR2 is FQNNGV. The CDR3 length is 17 residues. V was trimmed by 5 bases and J by 4 bases, leaving 21 bases between them. The CDR3 DNA reads TGTGCCAGCAGCCCCTTGGTCATCGGGGTAGGCGGAAACACCATATATTTT. Translated: CASSPLVIGVGGNTIYF.

The chain combines TRBV6-5 with TRBJ1-2, with 11 bases fitting TRBD1. There are 11 residues in the CDR3. J gave up 8 bases and V 8 bases, and 1 base lay outside the gene matches. Germline V gene sequence: CDR1 MNHEY, CDR2 SVGAGI. CDR3 coding DNA: TGTGCCAGCGGGACAGGGGGAGGCTACACCTTC. This sequence encodes CASGTGGGYTF.

The chain couples TRBV27 to TRBJ1-2, with TRBD1 matching 8 bases. The CDR3 extends over 13 amino acids. Per the germline V gene, CDR1 is MNHEY and CDR2 is SMNVEV (reference sequence). This CDR3 is CWLRGQDNYGYTF. The CDR3 DNA is TGTTGGCTCAGGGGACAGGATAACTATGGCTACACCTTC.

The V call is TRBV7-9, the J call TRBJ2-7; D is possibly TRBD1 or TRBD2 (5 bases each). This CDR3 has 12 residues. The V end lost 8 bases, the J end lost 0 bases, and 8 bases lay between the germline ends. CDR1 SEHNR and CDR2 FQNEAQ come from the germline V gene (reference sequence). CDR3 sequence reads: CASGDGSYEQYF. The CDR3 DNA is TGTGCCAGCGGGGACGGCTCCTACGAGCAGTACTTC.

The rearrangement uses TRBV7-2 and TRBJ2-1; D may be TRBD2 (5 bases). Germline CDR1 SGHTA, CDR2 FQGNSA. The CDR3 sequence is 15 residues long. Trimming removed 0 bases at V and 4 bases at J, with 10 bases between. The CDR3 sequence is CASSLAGETYNEQFF. The CDR3 nucleotides read TGTGCCAGCAGCTTAGCGGGAGAGACTTACAATGAGCAGTTCTTC.